This T cell receptor beta chain was sequenced for a study of T cell responses to AZD1222 COVID-19 vaccine. Findings of the study overall: Clonal diversity was possibly underestimated; the donors were predominantly white British and more often female. Regions left unmutated in variants are reportedly the target of nearly half of spike-specific TCRs.

Profiling relied on immunoSEQ multiplex PCR, and the TCRdb table lists in-frame clones only, not all of them. The sample contains over 130,000 clones, nearly 95% of which appear only once. Remarks on this clone: The antigen is unknown.

Investigators merged groups given second doses at roughly 4 or roughly 12 weeks. The CDR3 is 15 residues long. Trimming pared 1 base from V and 4 bases from J, leaving 13 bases between. Germline V lookup: CDR1 SGHTA, CDR2 FQGNSA. This clonotype originated in an adult who received the AZD1222 COVID-19 vaccine. Sequenced material: peripheral blood, taken 28 days after the second AZD1222 dose. This rearrangement joins TRBV7-2 to TRBJ1-2; D is ambiguous. The CDR3 DNA sequence: TGTGCCAGCAGCTTAGGGACCTCACCCTTCTATGGCTACACCTTC. Encoded protein: CASSLGTSPFYGYTF.